The rows below give T cell receptor beta chains drawn from one sample of a study of Graves' ophthalmopathy and Graves' hyperthyroidism. Each CDR3 protein gets one entry after TCRdb re-called the multiplex PCR reads with MiXCR. The top ten clones hold about 26% of a sample with tens of thousands of distinct CDR3 sequences, approximately 46% of them seen once. Sequencing was carried out using peripheral blood. Source of these receptors: an adult woman with stable Graves' hyperthyroidism. Both conserved end residues are part of each CDR3. The D gene is left open where the match is weak. Not every row has a clone size; where given, it reads once, few, many or a size class.

v_gene	d_gene	j_gene	abundance	CDR3aa	CDR3nt
TRBV5-1	-	TRBJ1-2	-	CASSLKGYGYTF	TGTGCCAGCAGCTTAAAGGGATATGGCTACACCTTC
TRBV7-3	TRBD1	TRBJ1-4	-	CASSVGTGGNAGEKLFF	TGTGCCAGCAGCGTCGGGACAGGGGGCAATGCGGGTGAAAAACTGTTTTTT
TRBV5-1	TRBD2	TRBJ2-7	-	CAGGLNSGTISSYEQYF	TGCGCCGGCGGCTTAAATTCCGGGACTATCAGCTCCTACGAGCAGTACTTC
TRBV7-8	-	TRBJ1-5	many	CASSRGILSNQPQHF	TGTGCCAGCAGCCGCGGGATTCTCAGCAATCAGCCCCAGCATTTT
TRBV2	-	TRBJ2-4	few	CASSGGSGKNIQYF	TGTGCCAGCAGTGGAGGTAGCGGCAAAAACATTCAGTACTTC
TRBV12-3/TRBV12-4	-	TRBJ1-3	once	CASSTNSGNTIYF	TGTGCCAGCAGTACCAACTCTGGAAACACCATATATTTT
TRBV7-6	TRBD2	TRBJ2-7	-	CASSLASSGRDYEQYF	TGTGCCAGCAGCTTAGCGTCTAGCGGGAGGGACTACGAGCAGTACTTC
TRBV6-5	TRBD2	TRBJ2-1	-	CASSYDTSGSNEQFF	TGTGCCAGCAGTTACGACACTAGCGGGAGTAATGAGCAGTTCTTC
TRBV7-2	TRBD2	TRBJ2-5	-	CASSLESSGGETQYF	TGTGCCAGCAGCTTAGAGTCTAGCGGAGGAGAGACCCAGTACTTC
TRBV19	-	TRBJ1-2	medium-sized	CASSGRRNYGYTF	TGTGCCAGTAGTGGTCGTAGAAACTATGGCTACACCTTC
TRBV7-9	TRBD1	TRBJ2-7	-	CASGQGGQESYEQYF	TGTGCCAGCGGCCAGGGGGGACAGGAGTCCTACGAGCAGTACTTC
TRBV12-3/TRBV12-4	TRBD1	TRBJ1-1	-	CASSDSRTGGYTEAFF	TGTGCCAGCAGCGACTCCAGGACAGGGGGCTACACTGAAGCTTTCTTT
TRBV20-1	TRBD2	TRBJ2-7	-	CSAPGLAGADEQYF	TGCAGTGCTCCGGGACTAGCGGGAGCTGACGAGCAGTACTTC
TRBV20-1	TRBD2	TRBJ2-7	-	CSASASSGSARFYEQYF	TGCAGTGCTAGTGCATCTAGCGGGAGTGCACGATTCTACGAGCAGTACTTC
TRBV7-8	-	TRBJ1-2	-	CASSLLYGPGNYGYAF	TGTGCCAGCAGCCTCCTATACGGACCAGGAAACTATGGCTACGCCTTC
TRBV20-1	-	TRBJ1-5	-	CSSRSGQPQHF	TGCAGTTCCCGCTCGGGCCAGCCCCAGCATTTT
TRBV19	-	TRBJ1-1	many	CASSIRGATEAFF	TGTGCCAGTAGTATAAGGGGGGCCACTGAAGCTTTCTTT
TRBV15	-	TRBJ1-4	-	CVTNQGPHERLFF	TGTGTCACTAACCAGGGGCCTCATGAAAGACTGTTTTTT
TRBV9	TRBD1	TRBJ2-7	-	CASSPGTGNEQYF	TGTGCCAGCAGCCCCGGGACAGGGAACGAGCAGTACTTC
TRBV2	-	TRBJ1-1	-	CASSPGRPNTEAFF	TGTGCCAGCAGTCCGGGACGGCCGAACACTGAAGCTTTCTTT
TRBV7-9	TRBD2	TRBJ2-5	-	CASSFPTSGMETQYF	TGTGCCAGCAGCTTTCCGACTAGCGGGATGGAGACCCAGTACTTC